This TCR beta chain was sequenced during a study of OX40 agonist ivuxolimab in advanced cancers. About the full investigation: Ivuxolimab, which targeted the costimulatory receptor OX40 (CD134), was an agonistic, fully human IgG2 monoclonal antibody. Partial responses occurred in three dose-escalation patients: two with cutaneous melanoma and one with hepatocellular carcinoma. Of the roughly 51 patients in dose escalation, about 20 had hepatocellular carcinoma, around 15 had melanoma, 9 had renal cell carcinoma and 9 had head and neck cancer. Intravenous ivuxolimab was administered to patients every 2 weeks at six dose levels: 0.01, 0.1, 0.3, 1.5, 3 and 10 mg/kg. The monotherapy dose-escalation portion (N of about 49 patients) of the phase I ivuxolimab trial is reported in the paper. Patients were allowed to have had prior anti-PD-1, anti-PD-L1 or anti-CTLA-4 therapy, and approximately 40% of the dose-escalation patients had been treated with checkpoint inhibitors. Peripheral TCRbeta sequencing aimed to test whether ivuxolimab altered TCR sequence diversity and caused clonal T-cell expansion. A male proportion of about 79% and a mean age of approximately 60 years, ranging from about 20 to 80, were recorded for the dose-escalation cohort. Here is what the overall study found, with its caveats: Low levels of normalized T-cell clonal expansion were also seen in some patients who did not respond. At doses of 0.1 to 3.0 mg/kg, clonal expansion of both CD4+ and CD8+ blood T cells was observed from baseline to week 6. Antigen specificity was not determined for the clonally expanded peripheral T cells. In the 0.1-3.0 mg/kg groups, partial responders were among the patients with the lowest normalized peripheral clonal expansion, particularly in CD8+ T cells. After ivuxolimab, more expanded clones were found on average in CD8+ T cells than in CD4+ T cells.

The trial excluded patients who had a history of autoimmune disease or who were on systemic immunosuppression. Peripheral blood for TCR sequencing was collected from all dose cohorts at baseline, on cycle 4 day 1, and on cycle 7 day 1. Samples were obtained from an open-label, multicenter, first-in-human phase I dose-escalation trial of ivuxolimab. Adults with locally advanced or metastatic melanoma, renal cell carcinoma, hepatocellular carcinoma or head and neck squamous cell carcinoma were enrolled in the trial. Before TCR sequencing, CD4+ T cells and CD8+ T cells from peripheral blood were sorted into separate populations. The CDR3 covers 14 residues, taking in both the cysteine and the phenylalanine. Only the CDR3 DNA is retained, 42 bases long and in frame from the first base. The junction shows trimming of 6 bases on V and 8 bases on J, plus 19 bases between the germline ends. The germline V gene (reference sequence) provides CDR1 MNHEY and CDR2 SMNVEV.

Of note for this clone: What this receptor recognizes is not known. Base qualities are missing; no much larger clone stands one base away.

Genomic DNA was extracted from sorted cells for sequencing of the TCRbeta CDR3 region. The immunoSEQ Assay was used for sequencing of TCRbeta CDR3 regions. TCRdb holds this immuneACCESS table with in-frame rearrangements only. Some clones are missing; in checked studies, unresolved V genes explain under half, and the rest has no known cause. The sample table records 70,000 to 75,000 clones; about 94% of these occur just once. Jointly, the top ten make up 0.44% of the sample. The sequenced sample was CD4+ or CD8+ T cells sorted from blood, obtained in a trial of the OX40 agonist ivuxolimab. This sequence was found in an adult with an advanced solid tumor such as melanoma, head and neck, liver or kidney cancer. The rearranged chain carries TRBV27 and TRBJ1-2; no confident D gene assignment can be made. Read as DNA, the sequence is TGTGCCAGCAGCCCATCAACGGCAGATTGGGGCTACACCTTC. This gives the protein CASSPSTADWGYTF.